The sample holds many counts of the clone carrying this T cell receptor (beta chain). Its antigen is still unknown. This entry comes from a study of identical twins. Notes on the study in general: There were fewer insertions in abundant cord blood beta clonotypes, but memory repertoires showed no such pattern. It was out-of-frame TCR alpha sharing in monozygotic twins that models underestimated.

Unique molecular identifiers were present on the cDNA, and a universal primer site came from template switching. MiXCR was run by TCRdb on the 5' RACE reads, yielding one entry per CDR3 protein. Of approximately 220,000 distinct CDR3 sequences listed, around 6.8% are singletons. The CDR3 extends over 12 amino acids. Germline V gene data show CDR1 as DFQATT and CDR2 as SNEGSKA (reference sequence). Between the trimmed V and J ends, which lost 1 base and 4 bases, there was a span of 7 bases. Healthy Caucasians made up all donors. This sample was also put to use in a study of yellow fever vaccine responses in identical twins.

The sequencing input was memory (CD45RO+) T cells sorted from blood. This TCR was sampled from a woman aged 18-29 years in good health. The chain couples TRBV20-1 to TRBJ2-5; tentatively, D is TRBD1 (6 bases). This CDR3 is CSARAGVETQYF. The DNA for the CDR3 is TGCAGTGCTAGAGCAGGGGTAGAGACCCAGTACTTC.